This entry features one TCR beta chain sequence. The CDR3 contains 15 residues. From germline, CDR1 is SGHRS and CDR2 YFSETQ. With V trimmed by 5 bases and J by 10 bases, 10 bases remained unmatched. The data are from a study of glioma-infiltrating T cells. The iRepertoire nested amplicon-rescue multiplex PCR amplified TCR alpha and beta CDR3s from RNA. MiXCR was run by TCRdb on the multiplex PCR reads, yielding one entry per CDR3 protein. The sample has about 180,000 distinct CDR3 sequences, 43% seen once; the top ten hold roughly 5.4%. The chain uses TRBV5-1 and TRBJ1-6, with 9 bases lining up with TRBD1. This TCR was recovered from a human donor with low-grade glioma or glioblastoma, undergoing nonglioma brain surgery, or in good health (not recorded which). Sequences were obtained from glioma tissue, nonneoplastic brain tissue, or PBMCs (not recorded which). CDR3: CASSATGTGRSPLHF. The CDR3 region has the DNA TGCGCCAGCAGTGCGACCGGGACAGGGCGCTCACCCCTCCACTTT. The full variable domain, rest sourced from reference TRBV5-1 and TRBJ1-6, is KAGVTQTPRYLIKTRGQQVTLSCSPISGHRSVSWYQQTPGQGLQFLFEYFSETQRNKGNFPGRFSGRQFSNSRSEMNVSTLELGDSALYLCASSATGTGRSPLHFGNGTRLTVT.